This TCR beta chain was captured by sequencing in a study of cytomegalovirus exposure and HLA in healthy donors. Germline values: CDR1 MDHEN, CDR2 SYDVKM. The CDR3 length is 13 residues. V lost 9 bases and J 6 bases, leaving 18 bases between the germline ends. This PCR relied on a set of 60 Vbeta primers and 13 Jbeta primers. The protocol was immunoSEQ multiplex PCR, while the TCRdb copy is restricted to in-frame clones and leaves out a portion. The sample table sets out about 200,000 clones. The chain recombines TRBV28 with TRBJ2-7; tentatively, D is TRBD1 (5 bases). This sequence was found in a man aged 30 to 45 in good health and CMV-seronegative. Sequencing was performed on PBMCs. The CDR3 DNA reads TGTGCCAGTCTACGATCCCAAACAGGCGAGCAGTACTTC. Its translation: CASLRSQTGEQYF.